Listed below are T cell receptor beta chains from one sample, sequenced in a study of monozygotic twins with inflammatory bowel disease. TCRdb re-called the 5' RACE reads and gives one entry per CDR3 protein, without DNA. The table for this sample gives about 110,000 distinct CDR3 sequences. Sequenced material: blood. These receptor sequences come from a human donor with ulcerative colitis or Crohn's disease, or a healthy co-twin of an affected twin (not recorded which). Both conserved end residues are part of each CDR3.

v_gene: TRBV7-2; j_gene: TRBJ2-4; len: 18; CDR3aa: CASSLALGLAGGKNIQYF
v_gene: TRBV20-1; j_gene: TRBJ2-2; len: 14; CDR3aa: CSARELENTGELFF
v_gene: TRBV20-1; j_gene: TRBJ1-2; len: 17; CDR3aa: CSARDRRGRSFSYGYTF
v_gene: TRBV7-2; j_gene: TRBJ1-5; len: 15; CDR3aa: CASSPQRGVNQPQHF
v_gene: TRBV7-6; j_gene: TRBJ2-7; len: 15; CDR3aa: CASSLGTGRDYEQYF
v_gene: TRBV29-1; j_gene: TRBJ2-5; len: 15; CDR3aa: CSVDVVLAVRETQYF
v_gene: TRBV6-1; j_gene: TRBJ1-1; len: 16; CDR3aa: CASSLDPGQGGPGAFF
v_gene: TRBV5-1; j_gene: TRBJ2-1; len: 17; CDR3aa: CASSLAIGRGEYNEQFF
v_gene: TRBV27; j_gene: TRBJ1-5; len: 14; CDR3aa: CASSLMGTNQPQHF
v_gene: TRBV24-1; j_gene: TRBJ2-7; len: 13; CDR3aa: CATSSGTHYEQYF
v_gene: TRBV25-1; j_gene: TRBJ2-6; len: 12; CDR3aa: CASSDRYNVLTF
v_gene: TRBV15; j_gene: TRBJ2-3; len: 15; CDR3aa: CATSRVGRSTDTQYF
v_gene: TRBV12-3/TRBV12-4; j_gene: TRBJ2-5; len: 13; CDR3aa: CASLNRGQETQYF
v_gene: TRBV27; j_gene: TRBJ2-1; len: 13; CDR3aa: CASSSVWGNEQFF
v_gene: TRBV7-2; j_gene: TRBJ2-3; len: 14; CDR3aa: CASQRLAGGDTQYF
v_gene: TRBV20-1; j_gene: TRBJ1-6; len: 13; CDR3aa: CSGHGQGISPLHF
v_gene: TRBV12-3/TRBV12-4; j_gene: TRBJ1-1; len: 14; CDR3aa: CASSLGQANTEAFF
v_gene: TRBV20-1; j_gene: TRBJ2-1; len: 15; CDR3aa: CSARPFSGKYNEQFF
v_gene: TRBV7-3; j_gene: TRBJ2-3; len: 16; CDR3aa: CASSLAAPTSTDTQYF